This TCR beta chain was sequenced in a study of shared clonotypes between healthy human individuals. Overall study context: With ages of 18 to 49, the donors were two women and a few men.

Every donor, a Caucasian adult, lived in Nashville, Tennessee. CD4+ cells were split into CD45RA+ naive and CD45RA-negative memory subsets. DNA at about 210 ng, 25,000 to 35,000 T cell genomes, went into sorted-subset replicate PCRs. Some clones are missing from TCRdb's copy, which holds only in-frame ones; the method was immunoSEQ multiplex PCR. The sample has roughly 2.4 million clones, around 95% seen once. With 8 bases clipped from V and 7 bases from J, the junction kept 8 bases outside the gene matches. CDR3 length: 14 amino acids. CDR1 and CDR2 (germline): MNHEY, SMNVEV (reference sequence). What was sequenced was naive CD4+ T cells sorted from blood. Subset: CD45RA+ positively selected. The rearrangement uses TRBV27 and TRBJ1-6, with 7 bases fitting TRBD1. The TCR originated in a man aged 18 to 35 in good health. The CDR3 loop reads CASHMGTENSPLHF. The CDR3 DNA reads TGTGCCAGCCACATGGGGACAGAGAATTCACCCCTCCACTTT.